The 29 T cell receptor beta chains presented below share a single source sample, sequenced in a study of blood T cells in healthy people across ages. Combining a sample-barcoded 5' primer with a J-beta primer mix, a second PCR ran for 7 to 11 cycles. From the 5' RACE reads, TCRdb called clonotypes with MiXCR, one entry per CDR3 protein. This sample has 750,000 to 950,000 distinct CDR3 sequences, with about 26% found just once. These data also formed part of another study, on T cells of mothers and their children.

The sample taken for sequencing was blood. The receptors come from a boy aged 5-17 years in good health.

This clonotype was observed a handful of times. The rearrangement joins TRBV30 to TRBJ2-5; D uncertain. There are 13 residues in the CDR3. The germline V gene has CDR1 GTSNPN and CDR2 SVGIG (reference sequence). The ends were cut back, 3 bases at V and 5 bases at J, with 13 bases in the middle. CDR3 in DNA: TGTGCCTGGAGCGAGCATAGCAGGGAGACCCAGTACTTC. This gives the protein CAWSEHSRETQYF.

V gene TRBV21-1 combines with J gene TRBJ1-5. TRBV21-1 is listed as a pseudogene. The CDR3 covers 14 residues. CDR3: CASSEGPIHQPQHF. The CDR3 nucleotides are TGTGCCAGCAGCGAGGGGCCAATTCATCAGCCCCAGCATTTT.

This clonotype was observed a few times. V and J are TRBV5-5 and TRBJ2-1; D is unresolved. CDR1 and CDR2 from the germline V gene are SGHKS and YYEKEE (reference sequence). This CDR3 has 12 amino acids. Trimming shortened V by 0 bases and J by 9 bases, and 7 bases separated the two germline ends. CDR3 residues: CASSLGLGEQFF. CDR3 bases: TGTGCCAGCAGCTTGGGACTCGGTGAGCAGTTCTTC. Using reference TRBV5-5 and TRBJ2-1 for the parts outside the CDR3, the full variable domain is DAGVTQSPTHLIKTRGQQVTLRCSPISGHKSVSWYQQVLGQGPQFIFQYYEKEERGRGNFPDRFSARQFPNYSSELNVNALLLGDSALYLCASSLGLGEQFFGPGTRLTVL.

This chain uses TRBV29-1 with TRBJ2-7; D may be TRBD2 (6 bases). CDR1 SQVTM and CDR2 ANQGSEA come from the germline V gene. V gave up 7 bases and J gave up 1 base, with 11 bases separating them. This CDR3 contains 12 residues. The CDR3 DNA is TGCAGCGCCGGAGGAGGGTCCTACGAGCAGTACTTC. It encodes CSAGGGSYEQYF.

The chain carries TRBV12-3 or TRBV12-4 and TRBJ1-2; D unresolved. The CDR3 contains 13 residues. V was clipped by 3 bases and J by 4 bases, with 9 bases between them. CDR3 sequence reads: CASSLDFSYGYTF. The CDR3 coding sequence is TGTGCCAGCAGTTTGGACTTCAGCTATGGCTACACCTTC.

The chain is built from TRBV9 and TRBJ2-5, with 8 bases matching TRBD1. The CDR3 length is 15 residues. The J segment lost 1 base and the V segment lost 4 bases, leaving 6 bases of the junction unmatched. In germline, CDR1 is SGDLS, CDR2 YYNGEE. As DNA, the CDR3 is TGTGCCAGCAGCACAAGACAGGGGATCCAAGAGACCCAGTACTTC. Protein sequence: CASSTRQGIQETQYF. The full variable domain, in which reference TRBV9 and TRBJ2-5 provide the parts outside the CDR3, is DSGVTQTPKHLITATGQRVTLRCSPRSGDLSVYWYQQSLDQGLQFLIQYYNGEERAKGNILERFSAQQFPDLHSELNLSSLELGDSALYFCASSTRQGIQETQYFGPGTRLLVL.

The V call is TRBV30, the J call TRBJ2-3; the D gene could be TRBD1 or TRBD2 (5 bases each). The length of the CDR3 is 15 residues. V shed 2 bases and J shed 2 bases, with 14 bases lying between them. Germline CDR1 and CDR2: GTSNPN and SVGIG (reference sequence). CDR3 sequence: CAWSSGTGFTDTQYF. DNA of the CDR3: TGTGCCTGGAGTTCCGGGACGGGGTTCACAGATACGCAGTATTTT.

Only a few counts were recorded for this clonotype. The chain carries TRBV10-3 and TRBJ2-1; D possibly corresponds to TRBD2 (5 bases). This CDR3 contains 17 residues. Germline V gene data show CDR1 as ENHRY and CDR2 as SYGVKD. With 0 bases removed from V and 0 bases from J, the gap between germline ends came to 12 bases. The CDR3 region is CAISESRRGSSYNEQFF. DNA of the CDR3: TGTGCCATCAGTGAGTCCCGCCGGGGTAGCTCCTACAATGAGCAGTTCTTC.

The CDR3 DNA sequence: TGTGCCAGCAGTGAACTCGGCCCCTACGAGCAGTACTTC. Protein sequence: CASSELGPYEQYF. This rearrangement joins TRBV6-1 to TRBJ2-7, with D unclear. V shed 2 bases and J shed 2 bases, with 7 bases lying between them. This CDR3 contains 13 residues. Germline values: CDR1 MNHNS, CDR2 SASEGT.

With respect to this clonotype: An end of the junction differs from the germline gene, which may be a read error. The chain joins TRBV7-9 to TRBJ2-5, with 11 nucleotides matching TRBD2. CDR3 length equals 15 residues. CDR1 and CDR2 (germline): SEHNR, FQNEAQ (reference sequence). The CDR3 loop is CASSLPTSGEEAQYF. The DNA of the CDR3 is TGTGCCAGCAGCTTACCGACTAGCGGGGAAGAGGCCCAGTACTTC.

The chain carries TRBV2 and TRBJ2-2, with 14 bases fitting TRBD2. Germline assignment: CDR1 SNHLY and CDR2 FYNNEI. J lost 6 bases, V lost 6 bases, and 3 bases had no gene match. This CDR3 region has 15 residues. The CDR3 protein is CASRGTSGSPGELFF. The CDR3 DNA reads as TGTGCCAGCAGGGGGACTAGCGGGAGCCCCGGGGAGCTGTTTTTT.

J is TRBJ2-5 and V is TRBV6-1, with D unclear. The better agreement between TRBJ2-7 and the DNA end casts doubt on the J call. Germline-derived CDR1 and CDR2 are MNHNS and SASEGT. The CDR3 is 15 amino acids. The CDR3 here is CASSEDGFSQYEQYF. For the CDR3, the DNA is TGTGCCAGCAGTGAAGATGGATTCAGCCAATACGAGCAGTACTTC.

This clonotype was detected only a few times. This sequence joins TRBV18 and TRBJ1-2; D uncertain. Between the trimmed V and J ends, which lost 3 bases and 2 bases, there was a span of 16 bases. CDR1 and CDR2 (germline): KGHSH, LQKENI. CDR3 length: 16 residues. Here the CDR3 DNA reads TGTGCCAGCTCACCCAAAGAGGCAACGGGGAACTATGGCTACACCTTC. Protein: CASSPKEATGNYGYTF. Full variable domain (rest looked up from reference TRBV18 and TRBJ1-2): NAGVMQNPRHLVRRRGQEARLRCSPMKGHSHVYWYRQLPEEGLKFMVYLQKENIIDESGMPKERFSAEFPKEGPSILRIQQVVRGDSAAYFCASSPKEATGNYGYTFGSGTRLTVV.

This clonotype was picked up a small number of times. V gene TRBV10-3 combines with J gene TRBJ1-2; 7 nucleotides line up with TRBD1. Germline trimming cut 6 bases from V and 8 bases from J; bases unmatched to any gene: 6. Per germline, CDR1 ENHRY and CDR2 SYGVKD. CDR3 size: 12 residues. CDR3 loop: CAISEGARGYTF. In nucleotides, the CDR3 is TGTGCCATCAGCGAGGGGGCAAGAGGCTACACCTTC.

V usage is TRBV7-9 and J usage is TRBJ1-2; no clear D gene. Germline-derived CDR1 and CDR2 are SEHNR and FQNEAQ (reference sequence). V was shortened by 2 bases and J by 8 bases, with 9 bases between the two germline ends. The CDR3 has 12 amino acids. In DNA, the CDR3 is TGTGCCAGCAGCTTAAACAGAGGCGGCTACACCTTC. Translating it yields CASSLNRGGYTF.

Only a few counts were recorded for this clonotype. The chain employs TRBV12-3 or TRBV12-4 and TRBJ2-2, with D unclear. The CDR3 contains 14 residues. The V end was cut by 3 bases, the J end by 7 bases, with 12 bases between. As DNA, the CDR3 is TGTGCCAGCAGTTTGGCACTTTTAGGCGGGGAGCTGTTTTTT. Translation: CASSLALLGGELFF.

This chain links TRBV6-5 with TRBJ2-5; 10 nucleotides match TRBD2. The J call is uncertain, as TRBJ2-7 better fits the DNA end. Looked up from germline, CDR1 is MNHEY and CDR2 is SVGAGI. The CDR3 contains 17 residues. The CDR3 coding sequence is TGTGCCAGCAGTTACTCGACCGGCAGCGGGGGGGCACTCGAGCAGTACTTC. Its protein product is CASSYSTGSGGALEQYF.

This clonotype was picked up a small number of times. The chain combines TRBV29-1 with TRBJ2-3; 10 positions agree with TRBD2. The germline V gene has CDR1 SQVTM and CDR2 ANQGSEA. CDR3 length: 15 amino acids. Unmatched junction bases numbered 8, after V lost 6 bases and J lost 2 bases. CDR3 sequence reads: CSVPSTSGATDTQYF. CDR3 DNA: TGCAGCGTCCCTTCCACTAGCGGGGCCACAGATACGCAGTATTTT.

The chain has TRBV7-9 and TRBJ1-3; tentative D call: TRBD1 (6 bases). CDR3 length: 14 residues. V was clipped by 4 bases and J by 4 bases, with 11 bases between them. Per germline, CDR1 SEHNR and CDR2 FQNEAQ (reference sequence). The CDR3 loop is CASSSEGDGNTIYF. The CDR3 DNA reads TGTGCCAGCAGCTCCGAGGGGGACGGAAACACCATATATTTT.

This clonotype was counted only a few times. This CDR3 is CASSYSEGVGGYTF. The CDR3 DNA reads TGTGCCAGCAGTTACTCGGAAGGAGTCGGGGGCTACACCTTC. The chain combines TRBV6-6 with TRBJ1-2; no clear D. Looked up from germline, CDR1 is MNHNY and CDR2 is SVGAGI (reference sequence). V lost 0 bases and J lost 8, with 13 bases in between. The CDR3 contains 14 residues.

The chain has TRBV29-1 and TRBJ1-1, with D tentatively TRBD1 (5 bases). The CDR3 covers 12 residues. Germline-derived CDR1 and CDR2 are SQVTM and ANQGSEA. Trimming cost V 6 bases and J 1 base, with 9 bases left between them. The CDR3 nucleotides read TGCAGCGTGGTAACAGGGAACACTGAAGCTTTCTTT. Protein: CSVVTGNTEAFF.

The chain combines TRBV9 with TRBJ2-7; 15 nucleotides align to TRBD2. TRBJ2-5 explains the end of the DNA better; the J call may be wrong. This CDR3 contains 18 residues. Germline loops: CDR1 SGDLS, CDR2 YYNGEE. This CDR3 is CASSADESGLAGGETQYF. The CDR3 DNA is TGTGCCAGCAGCGCAGACGAATCGGGACTAGCGGGGGGAGAGACCCAGTACTTC.

This clonotype has only a few counts. V gene TRBV5-1 combines with J gene TRBJ2-1; possibly TRBD1 or TRBD2 for D (6 bases each). Germline values: CDR1 SGHRS, CDR2 YFSETQ. The CDR3 extends over 15 amino acids. Trimming cost V 4 bases and J 4 bases, with 15 bases left between them. The CDR3 nucleotides are TGCGCCAGCAGCCCGGGGGACACGGGTTACAATGAGCAGTTCTTC. It codes for CASSPGDTGYNEQFF.

The V gene is TRBV7-9, the J gene TRBJ2-7; D could derive from TRBD1 or TRBD2 (5 bases each). Per germline, CDR1 SEHNR and CDR2 FQNEAQ (reference sequence). The CDR3 loop spans 11 amino acids. V was shortened by 6 bases and J by 8 bases, with 11 bases between the two germline ends. The CDR3 sequence: CASSPEGKQYF. Here the CDR3 DNA reads TGTGCCAGCAGTCCCGAGGGGAAGCAGTACTTC.

With regard to this clonotype: One base away lies a much larger clone, so this may be a sequencing read error. The chain recombines TRBV10-2 with TRBJ2-3, with D possibly matching TRBD2 (5 bases). The CDR3 contains 14 residues. Germline V lookup: CDR1 WSHSY, CDR2 SAAADI. This CDR3 reads CASSVAASTDTQSF. CDR3 DNA: TGCGCCAGCAGTGTAGCAGCTAGCACAGATACGCAGTCTTTT.

The chain couples TRBV29-1 to TRBJ2-1; the D gene is possibly TRBD1 (6 bases). The DNA end favors TRBJ2-5, so the J call may be wrong. The CDR3 contains 14 residues. Germline CDR1 is SQVTM and CDR2 is ANQGSEA. CDR3 nucleotides: TGCAGCGTTGCCCCGACAGGTTTGGGGGAGACCCAGTACTTC. It codes for CSVAPTGLGETQYF.

This CDR3 reads CASSFAQRGATLYEQYF. CDR3 bases: TGCGCCAGCAGCTTCGCCCAGCGGGGGGCCACACTCTACGAGCAGTACTTC. The chain joins TRBV5-1 to TRBJ2-7; TRBD2 matches 9 bases. V lost 2 bases to trimming and J lost 3 bases; unmatched junction nucleotides: 12. This CDR3 comprises 17 residues. Per the germline V gene, CDR1 is SGHRS and CDR2 is YFSETQ.

This chain links TRBV7-2 with TRBJ2-3; no firm D call. CDR3 length: 12 amino acids. V gave up 6 bases and J gave up 4 bases, with 8 bases separating them. Per the germline V gene, CDR1 is SGHTA and CDR2 is FQGNSA. The CDR3 sequence: CASRGNSDTQYF. Here the CDR3 DNA reads TGTGCCAGCAGAGGAAATTCAGATACGCAGTATTTT.

The V call is TRBV10-3, the J call TRBJ2-5, with D possibly being TRBD1 or TRBD2 (5 bases each). With the DNA end fitting TRBJ2-7 better, the J assignment may be wrong. This CDR3 region has 15 residues. The germline V gene encodes CDR1 ENHRY and CDR2 SYGVKD. The CDR3 region is CASQAPGREGNEQYF. The CDR3 DNA is TGTGCCAGCCAGGCCCCCGGCAGAGAGGGGAACGAGCAGTACTTC.